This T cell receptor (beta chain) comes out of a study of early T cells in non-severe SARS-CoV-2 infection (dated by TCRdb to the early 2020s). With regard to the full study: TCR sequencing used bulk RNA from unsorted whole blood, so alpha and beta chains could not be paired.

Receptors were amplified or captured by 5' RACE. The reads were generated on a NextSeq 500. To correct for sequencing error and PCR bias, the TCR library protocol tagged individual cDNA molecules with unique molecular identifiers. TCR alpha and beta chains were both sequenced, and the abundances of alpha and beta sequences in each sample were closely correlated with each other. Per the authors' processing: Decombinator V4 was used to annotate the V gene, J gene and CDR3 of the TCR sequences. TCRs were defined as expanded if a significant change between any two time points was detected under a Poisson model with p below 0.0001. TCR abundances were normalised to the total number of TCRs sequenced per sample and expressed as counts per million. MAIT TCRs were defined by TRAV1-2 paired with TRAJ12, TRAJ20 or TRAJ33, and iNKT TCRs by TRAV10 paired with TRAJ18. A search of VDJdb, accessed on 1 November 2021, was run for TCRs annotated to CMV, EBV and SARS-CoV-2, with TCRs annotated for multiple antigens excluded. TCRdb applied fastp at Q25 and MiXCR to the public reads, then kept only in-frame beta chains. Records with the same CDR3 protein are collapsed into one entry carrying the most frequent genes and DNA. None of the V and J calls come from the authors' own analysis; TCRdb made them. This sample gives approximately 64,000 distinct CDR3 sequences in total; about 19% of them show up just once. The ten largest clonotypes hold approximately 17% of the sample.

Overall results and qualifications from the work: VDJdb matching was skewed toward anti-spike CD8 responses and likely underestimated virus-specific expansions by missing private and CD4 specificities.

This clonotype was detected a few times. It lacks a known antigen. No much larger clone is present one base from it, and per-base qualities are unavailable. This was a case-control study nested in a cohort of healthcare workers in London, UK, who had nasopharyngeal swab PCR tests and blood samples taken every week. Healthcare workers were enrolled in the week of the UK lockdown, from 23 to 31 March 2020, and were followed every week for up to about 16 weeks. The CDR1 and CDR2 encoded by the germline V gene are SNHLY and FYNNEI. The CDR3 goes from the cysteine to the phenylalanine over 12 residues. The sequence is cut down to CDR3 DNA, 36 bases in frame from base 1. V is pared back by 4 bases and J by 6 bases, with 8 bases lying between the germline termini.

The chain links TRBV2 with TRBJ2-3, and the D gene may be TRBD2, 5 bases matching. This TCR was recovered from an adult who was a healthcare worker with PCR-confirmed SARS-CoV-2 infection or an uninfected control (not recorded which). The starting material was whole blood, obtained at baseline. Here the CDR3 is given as CASSGELDTQYF. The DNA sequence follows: TGTGCCAGCAGTGGGGAGCTGGATACGCAGTATTTT. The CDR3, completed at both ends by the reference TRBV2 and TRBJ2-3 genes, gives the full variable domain EPEVTQTPSHQVTQMGQEVILRCVPISNHLYFYWYRQILGQKVEFLVSFYNNEISEKSEIFDDQFSVERPDGSNFTLKIRSTKLEDSAMYFCASSGELDTQYFGPGTRLTVL.